Shown below are 27 T cell receptor beta chains from a single sample sequenced in a study of T cell responses to AZD1222 COVID-19 vaccine. TCRdb keeps only in-frame clones here, not all; method: immunoSEQ multiplex PCR. This sample has under 100,000 clones, with 90% to 95% found just once. The source material was peripheral blood, sampled on day 0 of MenACWY control vaccination. These receptor sequences come from an adult in good health.

The chain links TRBV7-6 to TRBJ1-2, with D maybe TRBD1 (5 bases). The CDR3 runs 15 residues. From germline, CDR1 is SGHVS and CDR2 FNYEAQ. The V and J ends lost 1 base and 3 bases respectively, with 12 bases between them. CDR3 nucleotides: TGTGCCAGCAGCTTAGGGGTAGACAGTGACTATGGCTACACCTTC. As protein: CASSLGVDSDYGYTF.

In this sample, this clone turned up once. The rearrangement uses TRBV11-3 and TRBJ1-1; D remains unclear. This CDR3 region has 12 residues. Germline CDR1 reads SGHNT; CDR2 reads YENEEA. V lost 11 bases and J 6 bases, leaving 16 bases between the germline ends. The CDR3 spells CAHIPPEPEAFF. CDR3 bases: TGTGCCCATATCCCCCCGGAGCCTGAAGCTTTCTTT.

The rearrangement links TRBV30 to TRBJ1-6, with 10 bases that match TRBD1. The CDR3 loop spans 14 amino acids. V shed 1 base and J 6 bases; nucleotides not matched to a gene: 0. In germline, CDR1 is GTSNPN, CDR2 SVGIG (reference sequence). CDR3 sequence reads: CAWSGDRGNSPLHF. CDR3 nucleotide sequence: TGTGCCTGGAGTGGGGACAGGGGTAATTCACCCCTCCACTTT.

The chain uses TRBV13 and TRBJ2-7, with D perhaps given as TRBD1 or TRBD2 (6 bases each). V was trimmed by 1 base and J by 3 bases, leaving 10 bases between them. The germline V gene encodes CDR1 PRHDT and CDR2 FYEKMQ (reference sequence). This CDR3 has 14 amino acids. Here the CDR3 reads CASSLEGGIYEQYF. The CDR3, as DNA: TGTGCCAGCAGCTTAGAAGGGGGGATCTACGAGCAGTACTTC.

J is TRBJ2-2 and V is TRBV7-2; perhaps TRBD2 as D (5 bases). Trimming removed 1 base from V and 4 bases from J, with 13 bases in between. The CDR3 contains 16 residues. Per germline, CDR1 SGHTA and CDR2 FQGNSA. The CDR3 loop reads CASSLVGTRGTGELFF. The CDR3 nucleotides are TGTGCCAGCAGCTTAGTGGGCACCCGGGGCACCGGGGAGCTGTTTTTT.

The J gene is TRBJ1-6, the V gene TRBV19; D remains unclear. The V gene's germline CDR1 is LNHDA and CDR2 SQIVND (reference sequence). The CDR3 covers 16 residues. V lost 1 base, J lost 7 bases, and 14 bases lay in between. The CDR3 DNA follows: TGTGCCAGTAGTATAGGCGGGGATGGGGTGAATTCACCCCTCCACTTT. Its protein product is CASSIGGDGVNSPLHF.

The chain carries TRBV10-2 and TRBJ1-2, with TRBD1 identical over 9 bases. V lost 5 bases, J lost 4 bases, and 11 bases stayed unmatched. There are 16 residues in the CDR3. CDR1 WSHSY and CDR2 SAAADI come from the germline V gene. The DNA of the CDR3 is TGCGCCAGCAGTCAATCCAGGACAGGGGCCCTCTATGGCTACACCTTC. Translated: CASSQSRTGALYGYTF.

The CDR3, as DNA: TGTGCCAGCAGCTTAGTTGGTTCCCAGGGGGCTTTATATACGCAGTATTTT. This sequence encodes CASSLVGSQGALYTQYF. The rearrangement links TRBV7-2 to TRBJ2-3; 8 bases line up with TRBD1. The CDR3 is 17 amino acids. V trimming: 1 base; J trimming: 7 bases; junction bases outside the gene matches: 13. The germline V gene has CDR1 SGHTA and CDR2 FQGNSA.

The sample holds a few counts of this clone. The rearrangement links TRBV28 to TRBJ2-1; 9 bases align to TRBD1. The CDR3 extends over 15 amino acids. Germline CDR1 is MDHEN and CDR2 is SYDVKM. Unmatched junction bases numbered 8, after V lost 8 bases and J lost 3 bases. The CDR3 loop is CASGLGQGVYNEQFF. DNA for the CDR3: TGTGCCAGCGGGTTGGGACAGGGCGTCTACAATGAGCAGTTCTTC.

The chain recombines TRBV2 with TRBJ1-6, with TRBD1 identical over 9 bases. The length of the CDR3 is 14 residues. The germline CDR1 and CDR2 sequences are SNHLY and FYNNEI. With 4 bases clipped from V and 11 bases from J, the junction kept 6 bases outside the gene matches. This CDR3 is CASSAQGAQAPLHF. The CDR3 region has the DNA TGTGCCAGCAGTGCACAGGGGGCTCAGGCACCCCTCCACTTT. The entire variable domain, with the rest obtained from reference TRBV2 and TRBJ1-6, is as follows: EPEVTQTPSHQVTQMGQEVILRCVPISNHLYFYWYRQILGQKVEFLVSFYNNEISEKSEIFDDQFSVERPDGSNFTLKIRSTKLEDSAMYFCASSAQGAQAPLHFGNGTRLTVT.

The chain employs TRBV7-8 and TRBJ2-3, with D tentatively TRBD2 (5 bases). Trimming left V 8 bases short and J 1 base short, with 16 bases between. The CDR3 contains 15 residues. CDR1 is SGHVS, CDR2 FQNEAQ, per germline. For the CDR3, the DNA is TGTGCCAGCTCTTCGGGCGGACTGCGCACAGATACGCAGTATTTT. It translates to CASSSGGLRTDTQYF.

The CDR3 region is CASSEGSRGEKLFF. CDR3 DNA: TGTGCCAGCAGTGAAGGCAGCCGGGGGGAAAAACTGTTTTTT. The chain joins TRBV25-1 to TRBJ1-4, with D possibly matching TRBD1 (5 bases). Trimming took 2 bases from V and 8 from J, leaving 12 bases between them. There are 14 residues in the CDR3. Germline-derived CDR1 and CDR2 are MGHDK and SYGVNS.

This clone has a single count. The chain is built from TRBV16 and TRBJ2-5; D gene uncertain. Between the trimmed V and J ends, which lost 2 bases and 1 base, there was a span of 2 bases. Germline lookup yields CDR1 KGHSY and CDR2 FQNENV. The CDR3 extends over 12 amino acids. CDR3 coding DNA: TGTGCCAGCAGCCAACTCCAAGAGACCCAGTACTTC. It is translated as CASSQLQETQYF.

This clone was observed a few times. The chain joins TRBV5-5 to TRBJ1-1; no clear D. The CDR3 length is 15 residues. Deletions cut 1 base from V and 4 bases from J, with 14 bases between. Germline V gene lookup returns CDR1 SGHKS and CDR2 YYEKEE (reference sequence). The CDR3 DNA is TGTGCCAGCAGCTTGTCGCGGGGTTACGGCACTGAAGCTTTCTTT. Translating gives CASSLSRGYGTEAFF.

V is TRBV18 and J is TRBJ2-3; no reliable D call. Trimming took off 4 bases at V and 0 bases at J, with 11 bases between the two ends. Per germline, CDR1 KGHSH and CDR2 LQKENI. The CDR3 is 15 amino acids. The CDR3 reads CASSLASSSTDTQYF. CDR3 sequence (DNA): TGTGCCAGCTCACTTGCCTCTTCTAGCACAGATACGCAGTATTTT. The complete variable domain, with remaining parts taken from reference TRBV18 and TRBJ2-3, reads NAGVMQNPRHLVRRRGQEARLRCSPMKGHSHVYWYRQLPEEGLKFMVYLQKENIIDESGMPKERFSAEFPKEGPSILRIQQVVRGDSAAYFCASSLASSSTDTQYFGPGTRLTVL.

V and J are TRBV5-4 and TRBJ1-2, with D perhaps TRBD1 (5 bases). The germline V gene has CDR1 SGHNT and CDR2 YYREEE (reference sequence). Trimming pared 2 bases from V and 6 bases from J, leaving 8 bases between. The CDR3 has 12 amino acids. The CDR3 region has the DNA TGTGCCAGCAGCTTTCTGGGGGATGGCTACACCTTC. It is translated as CASSFLGDGYTF.

The J gene is TRBJ2-1, the V gene TRBV27; a possible D gene is TRBD2 (5 bases). The V end was cut by 5 bases, the J end by 6 bases, with 14 bases between. The CDR3 has 14 amino acids. Germline lookup yields CDR1 MNHEY and CDR2 SMNVEV (reference sequence). The CDR3 is CASSPRDFVNEQFF. The CDR3 DNA follows: TGTGCCAGCAGTCCTCGGGATTTCGTCAATGAGCAGTTCTTC.

The chain carries TRBV6-6 and TRBJ2-2, with 8 bases fitting TRBD1. Germline V CDR1 and CDR2: MNHNY, SVGAGI (reference sequence). This CDR3 region has 16 residues. V lost 5 bases to trimming and J lost 8 bases; unmatched junction nucleotides: 13. Here the CDR3 reads CASSGVQGALRGELFF. CDR3 nucleotides: TGTGCCAGCAGTGGGGTTCAGGGGGCTCTGAGGGGGGAGCTGTTTTTT.

This chain links TRBV28 with TRBJ1-1, with 9 bases that match TRBD1. Germline V gives CDR1 MDHEN, CDR2 SYDVKM. This CDR3 spans 16 amino acids. The V and J ends lost 1 base and 1 base, in that order; junction bases with no gene match: 4. The CDR3 nucleotides read TGTGCCAGCAGTTTATACCGGGACAGGGCGAACACTGAAGCTTTCTTT. Translation: CASSLYRDRANTEAFF.

In DNA form, the CDR3 reads TGCGCCAGCAGTGATCAGGGCAATGAGCAGTTCTTC. The encoded protein is CASSDQGNEQFF. V and J are TRBV5-1 and TRBJ2-1, with a weak D call TRBD1 (5 bases). Germline CDR1 is SGHRS and CDR2 is YFSETQ. This CDR3 spans 12 amino acids. Trimming took off 5 bases at V and 6 bases at J, with 9 bases between the two ends. The full variable domain, with the rest looked up from reference TRBV5-1 and TRBJ2-1, is KAGVTQTPRYLIKTRGQQVTLSCSPISGHRSVSWYQQTPGQGLQFLFEYFSETQRNKGNFPGRFSGRQFSNSRSEMNVSTLELGDSALYLCASSDQGNEQFFGPGTRLTVL.

The V and J genes are TRBV7-8 and TRBJ1-2; 7 bases are a match to TRBD1. This CDR3 region has 16 residues. V gave up 4 bases and J gave up 2 bases; unmatched junction bases: 10. CDR1 is SGHVS and CDR2 is FQNEAQ in the germline V gene. This CDR3 is CASSSTGSGWNYGYTF. CDR3 nucleotides: TGTGCCAGCAGCTCGACAGGGTCTGGGTGGAACTATGGCTACACCTTC.

The chain couples TRBV27 to TRBJ1-4; 8 bases match TRBD1. The CDR3 is 15 amino acids. V lost 5 bases, J lost 3 bases, and 5 bases stayed unmatched. Per germline, CDR1 MNHEY and CDR2 SMNVEV (reference sequence). CDR3 DNA: TGTGCCAGCAGTGCGAGGACAGGGTCTAATGAAAAACTGTTTTTT. This gives the protein CASSARTGSNEKLFF. The full variable domain, with the rest looked up from reference TRBV27 and TRBJ1-4, is EAQVTQNPRYLITVTGKKLTVTCSQNMNHEYMSWYRQDPGLGLRQIYYSMNVEVTDKGDVPEGYKVSRKEKRNFPLILESPSPNQTSLYFCASSARTGSNEKLFFGSGTQLSVL.

This rearrangement joins TRBV6-5 to TRBJ2-6; D perhaps matches TRBD1 (5 bases). Germline V gives CDR1 MNHEY, CDR2 SVGAGI. Trimming removed 8 bases at V and 2 bases at J, with 10 bases between. The CDR3 extends over 14 amino acids. Here the CDR3 reads CASLGVTGANVLTF. The CDR3 DNA sequence: TGTGCCAGCTTAGGGGTAACTGGGGCCAACGTCCTGACTTTC.

V usage is TRBV7-6 and J usage is TRBJ2-7; D call uncertain. In germline, CDR1 is SGHVS, CDR2 FNYEAQ. The CDR3 loop spans 12 amino acids. V lost 2 bases and J 2 bases, leaving 4 bases between the germline ends. In nucleotides, the CDR3 is TGTGCCAGCAGCTTAAGTCCCTACGAGCAGTACTTC. This codes for CASSLSPYEQYF.

This clone was seen just once. The chain has TRBV18 and TRBJ2-2; D perhaps matches TRBD2 (6 bases). This CDR3 is 12 amino acids long. V dropped 6 bases and J dropped 4 bases, with 6 bases sitting between them. Germline CDR1 and CDR2: KGHSH and LQKENI. In DNA, the CDR3 is TGTGCCAGCTCGCGGGGCACCGGGGAGCTGTTTTTT. Protein product: CASSRGTGELFF.

V usage is TRBV27 and J usage is TRBJ2-3; D is unresolved. Trimming removed 5 bases from V and 1 base from J, with 19 bases in between. Germline CDR1 and CDR2: MNHEY and SMNVEV (reference sequence). This CDR3 is built from 17 residues. Here the CDR3 DNA reads TGTGCCAGCAGTAAGAAGCCCCTGACACCCGGCACAGATACGCAGTATTTT. Protein: CASSKKPLTPGTDTQYF.

This clone was counted between two and nine times. The CDR3 loop is CASSLGQGRFNTGELFF. The CDR3 region has the DNA TGTGCCAGCAGCTTGGGACAGGGGCGGTTTAACACCGGGGAGCTGTTTTTT. The chain combines TRBV5-4 with TRBJ2-2, with 8 positions matching TRBD1. This CDR3 has 17 residues. Germline V gene lookup returns CDR1 SGHNT and CDR2 YYREEE (reference sequence). The J segment lost 2 bases and the V segment lost 0 bases, leaving 6 bases of the junction unmatched. The whole variable domain, remainder taken from reference TRBV5-4 and TRBJ2-2, is ETGVTQSPTHLIKTRGQQVTLRCSSQSGHNTVSWYQQALGQGPQFIFQYYREEENGRGNFPPRFSGLQFPNYSSELNVNALELDDSALYLCASSLGQGRFNTGELFFGEGSRLTVL.